Shown below are 27 T cell receptor beta chains from a single sample sequenced in a study of blood T cell repertoires in COVID-19. Here immunoSEQ multiplex PCR was the method, and the copy in TCRdb shows in-frame clones only, minus some. The table includes about 140,000 clones, 81% detected once. The specimen was peripheral blood. The receptors stem from a woman aged 55-70 years with active or convalescent COVID-19.

This chain uses TRBV15 with TRBJ2-5; 10 bases line up with TRBD2. CDR3 length: 18 amino acids. The germline gives CDR1 LNHNV, CDR2 YYDKDF (reference sequence). Germline trimming cut 0 bases from V and 5 bases from J; bases unmatched to any gene: 12. CDR3: CATSRDVNSGGRGETQYF. The CDR3 region has the DNA TGTGCCACCAGCAGAGACGTGAATAGCGGGGGGCGGGGTGAGACCCAGTACTTC.

This chain connects TRBV19 to TRBJ2-7; TRBD2 might be the D (5 bases). The germline V gene has CDR1 LNHDA and CDR2 SQIVND (reference sequence). Trimming removed 5 bases from V and 3 bases from J, with 11 bases in between. CDR3 size: 13 residues. CDR3 residues: CASSWRRSYEQYF. The CDR3 nucleotides read TGTGCCAGTAGTTGGCGGAGGAGCTACGAGCAGTACTTC.

The chain links TRBV19 to TRBJ1-6; tentative D call: TRBD1 (5 bases). Germline V CDR1 and CDR2: LNHDA, SQIVND (reference sequence). The CDR3 spans 14 residues. The V end was cut by 3 bases, the J end by 8 bases, with 11 bases between. CDR3 in amino acids: CASSIGQGDSPLHF. The CDR3 region has the DNA TGTGCCAGTAGTATCGGCCAGGGCGATTCACCCCTCCACTTT.

This clone was observed a few times. This sequence joins TRBV19 and TRBJ1-3, with a possible D match to TRBD1 (6 bases). V was pared by 4 bases and J by 0 bases, with 10 bases between. This CDR3 has 15 amino acids. Germline-derived CDR1 and CDR2 are LNHDA and SQIVND (reference sequence). The CDR3 coding sequence is TGTGCCAGTAGTAGGGGACAAAACTCTGGAAACACCATATATTTT. It translates to CASSRGQNSGNTIYF.

The chain links TRBV7-8 to TRBJ2-1; a possible D gene is TRBD2 (5 bases). CDR1 and CDR2 from the germline V gene are SGHVS and FQNEAQ. This CDR3 is built from 13 residues. Deletions cut 1 base from V and 7 bases from J, with 8 bases between. The CDR3 region is CASSLDGINEQFF. The CDR3 DNA reads TGTGCCAGCAGCTTAGACGGGATTAATGAGCAGTTCTTC.

The chain recombines TRBV28 with TRBJ1-6, with TRBD1 matching 7 bases. Germline-derived CDR1 and CDR2 are MDHEN and SYDVKM. CDR3 length: 13 residues. V dropped 10 bases and J dropped 7; count of bases not matched to a gene: 7. The DNA for the CDR3 is TGTGCCATCTCTGACAGGGAAAATTCACCCCTCCACTTT. This encodes CAISDRENSPLHF.

J is TRBJ2-1 and V is TRBV4-2; no clear D. The CDR3 runs 16 residues. CDR1 and CDR2 (germline): LGHNA, YNFKEQ. Trimming removed 0 bases from V and 1 base from J, with 10 bases in between. CDR3 coding DNA: TGTGCCAGCAGCCAAGATAAGGCTAGTTCCTACAATGAGCAGTTCTTC. As protein: CASSQDKASSYNEQFF.

This chain uses TRBV6-2 or TRBV6-3 with TRBJ2-7; D is ambiguous. Trimming removed 6 bases from V and 5 bases from J, with 20 bases in between. The germline gives CDR1 MNHEY, CDR2 SVGEGT. CDR3 length equals 15 residues. CDR3 sequence (DNA): TGTGCCAGCAGCTTCCCTCCCGCCGAGGTCCACGAGCAGTACTTC. Its translation: CASSFPPAEVHEQYF.

This chain uses TRBV27 with TRBJ1-4; 10 bases fit TRBD1. The CDR3 consists of 16 residues. With V trimmed by 6 bases and J by 4 bases, 8 bases remained unmatched. Germline values: CDR1 MNHEY, CDR2 SMNVEV (reference sequence). The CDR3 is CASSVTGTGVNEKLFF. The CDR3 DNA reads TGTGCCAGCAGCGTTACCGGGACAGGGGTTAATGAAAAACTGTTTTTT.

V and J are TRBV28 and TRBJ1-6; maybe TRBD1 (6 bases). This CDR3 has 15 amino acids. From germline, CDR1 is MDHEN and CDR2 SYDVKM. V was clipped by 5 bases and J by 7 bases, with 15 bases between them. CDR3 in DNA: TGTGCCAGCAGTACCCGGGGGGCTGGGAATTCACCCCTCCACTTT. It encodes CASSTRGAGNSPLHF.

This clone was counted a few times. V is TRBV29-1 and J is TRBJ2-2, with 10 bases lining up with TRBD1. The CDR3 contains 11 residues. CDR1 and CDR2 (germline): SQVTM, ANQGSEA. V shed 4 bases, J shed 13 bases, and the junction held 3 bases outside the gene matches. CDR3 DNA sequence: TGCAGCGTTGGGACAGGGGGTGGGCTGTTTTTT. Its protein is CSVGTGGGLFF.

The rearrangement uses TRBV7-9 and TRBJ2-2, with D possibly matching TRBD1 (6 bases). In germline, CDR1 is SEHNR, CDR2 FQNEAQ (reference sequence). Trimming shortened V by 6 bases and J by 4 bases, and 12 bases separated the two germline ends. CDR3 size: 14 residues. DNA for the CDR3: TGTGCCAGCAGACTTGACAGGACCACCGGGGAGCTGTTTTTT. Amino acids: CASRLDRTTGELFF. The variable domain in full, completed from reference TRBV7-9 and TRBJ2-2, reads DTGVSQNPRHKITKRGQNVTFRCDPISEHNRLYWYRQTLGQGPEFLTYFQNEAQLEKSRLLSDRFSAERPKGSFSTLEIQRTEQGDSAMYLCASRLDRTTGELFFGEGSRLTVL.

The V and J genes are TRBV27 and TRBJ1-4; 8 nucleotides line up with TRBD1. From germline, CDR1 is MNHEY and CDR2 SMNVEV (reference sequence). V lost 4 bases, J lost 8 bases, and 6 bases stayed unmatched. This CDR3 spans 14 amino acids. CDR3 nucleotides: TGTGCCAGCAGTTCGGACAGGGTCTTCGAAAAACTGTTTTTT. Translation gives CASSSDRVFEKLFF. Combining the CDR3 with reference TRBV27 and TRBJ1-4 gives the whole variable domain EAQVTQNPRYLITVTGKKLTVTCSQNMNHEYMSWYRQDPGLGLRQIYYSMNVEVTDKGDVPEGYKVSRKEKRNFPLILESPSPNQTSLYFCASSSDRVFEKLFFGSGTQLSVL.

The gene calls are TRBV23-1 and TRBJ2-7; D might be TRBD2 (6 bases). TRBV23-1 is given ORF status, its function remaining uncertain. The CDR3 has 14 residues. Trimming took off 1 base at V and 2 bases at J, with 9 bases between the two ends. CDR3 nucleotide sequence: TGCGCCAGCAGTCAATTCGCGGGACCCTACGAGCAGTACTTC. Its translation is CASSQFAGPYEQYF.

Here the CDR3 DNA reads TGTGCCAGCAGCCAACACAGCTCCTACAATGAGCAGTTCTTC. The encoded protein is CASSQHSSYNEQFF. This chain joins TRBV14 and TRBJ2-1, with D unclear. V lost 2 bases and J 0 bases, leaving 5 bases between the germline ends. The CDR3 covers 14 residues. Germline V CDR1 and CDR2: SGHDN, FVKESK. Full variable domain (remainder filled in from reference TRBV14 and TRBJ2-1): EAGVTQFPSHSVIEKGQTVTLRCDPISGHDNLYWYRRVMGKEIKFLLHFVKESKQDESGMPNNRFLAERTGGTYSTLKVQPAELEDSGVYFCASSQHSSYNEQFFGPGTRLTVL.

A few counts support this clone. This rearrangement joins TRBV5-1 to TRBJ1-1, with TRBD1 identical over 7 bases. The CDR3 is 14 amino acids. The junction had 5 bases not matched to a gene; V was cut back by 6 bases and J by 0 bases. Germline loops: CDR1 SGHRS, CDR2 YFSETQ. As DNA, the CDR3 is TGCGCCAGCAAGGGCCAGGGGGTGAACACTGAAGCTTTCTTT. Translation gives CASKGQGVNTEAFF.

The rearrangement uses TRBV29-1 and TRBJ1-4; D gene unclear. V lost 2 bases and J lost 0, with 4 bases in between. The CDR3 runs to 13 residues. In germline, CDR1 is SQVTM, CDR2 ANQGSEA. CDR3 DNA: TGCAGCGTTGAAACTACAACTAATGAAAAACTGTTTTTT. As protein: CSVETTTNEKLFF.

This clone was detected a few times. The chain links TRBV19 to TRBJ1-5, with unresolved D. The CDR3 runs 12 residues. The germline V and J ends were trimmed by 4 bases and 7 bases, with 8 bases remaining between them. CDR1 and CDR2 from the germline V gene are LNHDA and SQIVND (reference sequence). The CDR3 loop is CASSRGEQPQHF. The CDR3 region has the DNA TGTGCCAGTAGTAGGGGAGAACAGCCCCAGCATTTT.

The chain employs TRBV6-1 and TRBJ2-1, with D possibly being TRBD2 (5 bases). The V and J ends lost 1 base and 4 bases respectively, with 11 bases between them. This CDR3 comprises 15 residues. Germline V gene data show CDR1 as MNHNS and CDR2 as SASEGT. The CDR3 coding sequence is TGTGCCAGCAGTGAAGGGGTCCTAGCTTACAATGAGCAGTTCTTC. It yields the protein CASSEGVLAYNEQFF.

The chain joins TRBV19 to TRBJ2-5; D possibly corresponds to TRBD2 (5 bases). Between the trimmed V and J ends, which lost 6 bases and 4 bases, there was a span of 18 bases. Germline V CDR1 and CDR2: LNHDA, SQIVND (reference sequence). The CDR3 spans 15 residues. The chain's CDR3 is CASSDGIWMVETQYF. CDR3 DNA sequence: TGTGCCAGTAGCGACGGGATATGGATGGTAGAGACCCAGTACTTC. Using reference TRBV19 and TRBJ2-5 for the parts outside the CDR3, the full variable domain is DGGITQSPKYLFRKEGQNVTLSCEQNLNHDAMYWYRQDPGQGLRLIYYSQIVNDFQKGDIAEGYSVSREKKESFPLTVTSAQKNPTAFYLCASSDGIWMVETQYFGPGTRLLVL.

The chain uses TRBV28 and TRBJ2-7; TRBD2 is a possible D gene (5 bases). V lost 5 bases, J lost 0 bases, and 14 bases lay in between. This CDR3 is 15 amino acids long. CDR1 and CDR2 from the germline V gene are MDHEN and SYDVKM. Written as DNA, the CDR3 is TGTGCCAGCAGTCCCCGGAGGAGCTTCTCCTACGAGCAGTACTTC. Translating gives CASSPRRSFSYEQYF.

The chain joins TRBV5-4 to TRBJ2-2; D might be TRBD2 (5 bases). With 1 base removed from V and 7 bases from J, the gap between germline ends came to 14 bases. Germline V lookup: CDR1 SGHNT, CDR2 YYREEE (reference sequence). The CDR3 has 15 residues. CDR3 residues: CASSLSLRAGGELFF. The CDR3 coding sequence is TGTGCCAGCAGCTTGTCTCTCCGGGCGGGCGGGGAGCTGTTTTTT.

The V and J genes are TRBV6-5 and TRBJ2-1; TRBD2 aligns across 7 bases. CDR1 is MNHEY and CDR2 is SVGAGI in the germline V gene. This CDR3 region has 16 residues. V shed 0 bases and J 5 bases; nucleotides not matched to a gene: 7. CDR3 in amino acids: CASSYSGGRNDNEQFF. DNA for the CDR3: TGTGCCAGCAGTTACTCTGGCGGGAGAAACGACAATGAGCAGTTCTTC.

V gene TRBV15 combines with J gene TRBJ1-5, with a weak D call TRBD1 (6 bases). The germline CDR1 and CDR2 sequences are LNHNV and YYDKDF (reference sequence). This CDR3 is built from 14 residues. V was clipped by 2 bases and J by 3 bases, with 8 bases between them. The CDR3 DNA sequence: TGTGCCACCAGCAGACAGGGGTTCAATCAGCCCCAGCATTTT. Translation gives CATSRQGFNQPQHF.

The chain is built from TRBV7-9 and TRBJ1-2; D unclear. The CDR3 totals 14 residues. Trimming removed 0 bases from V and 1 base from J, with 6 bases in between. Germline CDR1 SEHNR, CDR2 FQNEAQ (reference sequence). The CDR3 coding sequence is TGTGCCAGCAGCTTAGCGGCTGATAACTATGGCTACACCTTC. Translation: CASSLAADNYGYTF.

The V call is TRBV29-1, the J call TRBJ1-1; maybe TRBD1 (6 bases). CDR1 and CDR2 from the germline V gene are SQVTM and ANQGSEA. V shed 4 bases and J shed 7 bases, with 16 bases lying between them. There are 13 residues in the CDR3. DNA for the CDR3: TGCAGCGTTGTTTTCGGGACAAAGGATGAAGCTTTCTTT. It specifies CSVVFGTKDEAFF.

The CDR3 is CASSVGQGANTGELFF. CDR3 coding DNA: TGTGCCAGCAGCGTAGGACAGGGGGCAAACACCGGGGAGCTGTTTTTT. The genes are TRBV9 and TRBJ2-2; 10 bases are shared with TRBD1. Germline CDR1 and CDR2: SGDLS and YYNGEE. The J segment lost 2 bases and the V segment lost 0 bases, leaving 1 base of the junction unmatched. The CDR3 consists of 16 residues.